These T cell receptor beta chains were read from a single sample in a study of cytomegalovirus exposure and HLA in healthy donors. Measured with immunoSEQ multiplex PCR; TCRdb has only the in-frame clones, and not every one. The sample includes about 140,000 clones, around 66% of them seen just once. Sequenced input: PBMCs. These receptors all come from a woman aged 60-75 years in good health and CMV-seronegative. The CDR3 runs from the conserved cysteine through the conserved F or W. A D gene is named only where the DNA matches it firmly. Where a row states a size, it is once, few, many or the class of an expanded clone; other rows omit it.

J: TRBJ2-2; V: TRBV19; size: -; D: TRBD1; CDR3: CASSIGGTGMTGELFF; DNA: TGTGCCAGTAGTATAGGCGGGACAGGGATGACCGGGGAGCTGTTTTTT
J: TRBJ2-1; V: TRBV9; size: -; D: -; CDR3: CASSVVGTLAYNEQFF; DNA: TGTGCCAGCAGCGTAGTGGGGACATTGGCCTACAATGAGCAGTTCTTC
J: TRBJ1-1; V: TRBV7-2; size: -; D: -; CDR3: CASSLVTGGTEAFF; DNA: TGTGCCAGCAGCTTAGTAACAGGCGGCACTGAAGCTTTCTTT
J: TRBJ2-7; V: TRBV9; size: -; D: TRBD2; CDR3: CASSVGASGRALYEQYF; DNA: TGTGCCAGCAGCGTAGGGGCGAGCGGGAGGGCCTTGTACGAGCAGTACTTC
J: TRBJ2-3; V: TRBV4-1; size: -; D: -; CDR3: CASSFPRDTQYF; DNA: TGCGCCAGCAGCTTCCCCAGAGATACGCAGTATTTT
J: TRBJ1-1; V: TRBV2; size: -; D: -; CDR3: CASSEADSYTEAFF; DNA: TGTGCCAGCAGTGAAGCGGACAGCTACACTGAAGCTTTCTTT
J: TRBJ2-3; V: TRBV2; size: -; D: TRBD1; CDR3: CASSEAPGQGSTDTQYF; DNA: TGTGCCAGCAGTGAAGCCCCGGGACAGGGTAGCACAGATACGCAGTATTTT
J: TRBJ1-1; V: TRBV19; size: -; D: TRBD1; CDR3: CASSTGAHTEAFF; DNA: TGTGCCAGTAGCACAGGGGCCCACACTGAAGCTTTCTTT
J: TRBJ1-4; V: TRBV7-9; size: -; D: -; CDR3: CASSRGGTTNEKLFF; DNA: TGTGCCAGCAGCCGTGGGGGCACAACTAATGAAAAACTGTTTTTT
J: TRBJ2-7; V: TRBV5-6; size: -; D: -; CDR3: CASSFGTGAGEQYF; DNA: TGTGCCAGCAGCTTTGGTACGGGAGCTGGGGAGCAGTACTTC
J: TRBJ2-3; V: TRBV25-1; size: -; D: -; CDR3: CASQKIDTQYF; DNA: TGTGCCAGCCAGAAGATAGATACGCAGTATTTT
J: TRBJ2-4; V: TRBV7-6; size: once; D: TRBD2; CDR3: CASSPGASGRNIQYF; DNA: TGTGCCAGCAGCCCAGGGGCTAGCGGGAGAAACATTCAGTACTTC
J: TRBJ2-1; V: TRBV5-1; size: few; D: -; CDR3: CASSLGAASEQFF; DNA: TGCGCCAGCAGCTTGGGAGCGGCCTCTGAGCAGTTCTTC
J: TRBJ1-2; V: TRBV7-9; size: -; D: -; CDR3: CASSLHRSHYGYTF; DNA: TGTGCCAGCAGCCTGCACAGGTCTCACTATGGCTACACCTTC
J: TRBJ2-3; V: TRBV27; size: -; D: -; CDR3: CASSSRQFTDTQYF; DNA: TGTGCCAGCAGTAGCCGACAGTTCACAGATACGCAGTATTTT
J: TRBJ1-5; V: TRBV7-8; size: -; D: TRBD1; CDR3: CASSPSDRAHQPQHF; DNA: TGTGCCAGCAGCCCTAGCGACAGGGCGCATCAGCCCCAGCATTTT
J: TRBJ2-1; V: TRBV9; size: -; D: TRBD2; CDR3: CASSAGLAGHNEQFF; DNA: TGTGCCAGCAGCGCCGGACTAGCGGGTCACAATGAGCAGTTCTTC
J: TRBJ2-3; V: TRBV4-3; size: -; D: -; CDR3: CASSQLVGDTQYF; DNA: TGCGCCAGCAGTCAACTAGTCGGAGATACGCAGTATTTT
J: TRBJ2-1; V: TRBV5-1; size: few; D: TRBD2; CDR3: CASSLMGRVNEQFF; DNA: TGCGCCAGCAGCTTGATGGGGAGGGTCAATGAGCAGTTCTTC